These 18 T cell receptor beta chains share one sample of origin, sequenced in a study of CD8+CD57+ T cells in acquired aplastic anemia. CD8+CD57+ cell expansion had been shown by flow cytometry in patients chosen for sequencing. Template material for TCR beta VDJ and CDR3 profiling consisted of genomic DNA. TCRdb independently ran MiXCR on the reads; one entry per CDR3 protein. This repertoire shows under 350,000 distinct CDR3 sequences, under 65% found once; its top ten account for around 1.3%. Specimen: sorted CD4+, CD8+, or CD8+CD57+ T cells (not recorded which) from PBMCs. These receptors came from a human donor with aplastic anemia.

This clonotype showed up many times. J is TRBJ1-1 and V is TRBV7-2, with D unclear. Germline CDR1 is SGHTA and CDR2 is FQGNSA. The length of the CDR3 is 14 residues. Trimming cost V 2 bases and J 5 bases, with 12 bases left between them. The CDR3 sequence: CASSLMGFSTEAFF. For the CDR3, the DNA is TGTGCCAGCAGCTTAATGGGTTTTTCGACTGAAGCTTTCTTT. Supplemented by reference TRBV7-2 and TRBJ1-1, the full variable domain reads GAGVSQSPSNKVTEKGKDVELRCDPISGHTALYWYRQSLGQGLEFLIYFQGNSAPDKSGLPSDRFSAERTGGSVSTLTIQRTQQEDSAVYLCASSLMGFSTEAFFGQGTRLTVV.

This clonotype was seen ten or more times. The V call is TRBV14, the J call TRBJ2-1; 9 positions match TRBD1. After removal of 4 bases from V and 8 bases from J, the junction contained 12 bases not matched to a gene. Germline V CDR1 and CDR2: SGHDN, FVKESK. This CDR3 has 16 amino acids. The CDR3: CASSLPETGGVDEQFF. In DNA, the CDR3 is TGTGCCAGCAGCCTCCCCGAGACAGGGGGGGTAGATGAGCAGTTCTTC.

The rearrangement joins TRBV7-3 to TRBJ2-2, with 9 bases matching TRBD2. The CDR3 is made up of 15 amino acids. Unmatched junction bases numbered 6, after V lost 6 bases and J lost 4 bases. From germline, CDR1 is SGHTA and CDR2 FQGTGA. CDR3 residues: CASSYAGGRTGELFF. CDR3 DNA sequence: TGTGCCAGCAGTTATGCGGGAGGGCGCACCGGGGAGCTGTTTTTT.

This chain links TRBV5-1 with TRBJ1-2; D is unclear. Germline-derived CDR1 and CDR2 are SGHRS and YFSETQ. Trimming took off 3 bases at V and 12 bases at J, with 15 bases between the two ends. This CDR3 is built from 12 residues. The CDR3 spells CASSSGNSGNTF. The CDR3, as DNA: TGCGCCAGCAGCTCCGGCAACTCTGGAAACACCTTC.

A remark on this clonotype: Relative to the germline gene, one junction end is altered; a read error may explain this. V is TRBV7-2 and J is TRBJ1-5; possible D gene TRBD1, 5 bases. With the DNA end fitting TRBJ2-3 better, the J assignment may be wrong. Germline V gene lookup returns CDR1 SGHTA and CDR2 FQGNSA. This CDR3 is 11 amino acids long. The CDR3 sequence: CASTGADTQYF. The DNA for the CDR3 is TGCGCCAGCACAGGCGCCGATACGCAGTATTTT.

This clonotype was counted only a few times. The CDR3 DNA reads TGCGCCAGCAGTGAGCAGGGATCGAATTCACCCCTCCACTTT. This gives the protein CASSEQGSNSPLHF. The chain couples TRBV10-1 to TRBJ1-6; D possibly corresponds to TRBD1 (5 bases). The V gene lost 2 bases and the J gene lost 7 bases, with 9 bases spanning the gap. Germline V gene data show CDR1 as WNHNN and CDR2 as SYGVQD (reference sequence). The CDR3 loop spans 14 amino acids.

The V and J genes are TRBV2 and TRBJ1-6; TRBD1 aligns across 7 bases. Germline lookup yields CDR1 SNHLY and CDR2 FYNNEI. The CDR3 has 13 residues. J was trimmed by 9 bases and V by 6 bases; bases with no gene match: 5. The CDR3 loop reads CASRRQGTSPLHF. The DNA for the CDR3 is TGTGCCAGCAGGAGACAGGGAACTTCACCCCTCCACTTT. Complete variable domain (other parts from reference TRBV2 and TRBJ1-6): EPEVTQTPSHQVTQMGQEVILRCVPISNHLYFYWYRQILGQKVEFLVSFYNNEISEKSEIFDDQFSVERPDGSNFTLKIRSTKLEDSAMYFCASRRQGTSPLHFGNGTRLTVT.

Ten or more counts support this clonotype. V gene TRBV19 combines with J gene TRBJ1-6; tentatively, D is TRBD1 (5 bases). The CDR3 has 16 amino acids. CDR1 LNHDA and CDR2 SQIVND come from the germline V gene (reference sequence). V gave up 7 bases and J gave up 7 bases, with 20 bases separating them. The CDR3 DNA reads TGTGCCAGTACAACCGGGACGAGGCTGACGAATTCACCCCTCCACTTT. Residues: CASTTGTRLTNSPLHF.

The chain combines TRBV25-1 with TRBJ2-1, with TRBD1 identical over 7 bases. The J segment lost 3 bases and the V segment lost 5 bases, leaving 7 bases of the junction unmatched. Germline assignment: CDR1 MGHDK and CDR2 SYGVNS. The CDR3 sequence is 15 residues long. CDR3 amino acids: CASSFTGEHYNEQFF. For the CDR3, the DNA is TGTGCCAGCAGTTTCACAGGGGAACACTACAATGAGCAGTTCTTC.

This clonotype was counted many times. The chain carries TRBV5-1 and TRBJ2-3; 11 bases map to TRBD2. Looked up from germline, CDR1 is SGHRS and CDR2 is YFSETQ. Unmatched junction bases numbered 14, after V lost 4 bases and J lost 4 bases. This CDR3 is built from 18 residues. The CDR3 reads CASSPVPSGRSGADTQYF. The DNA of the CDR3 is TGCGCCAGCAGCCCCGTCCCTAGCGGGAGGTCGGGGGCAGATACGCAGTATTTT.

This clonotype has at least ten counts. CDR3 bases: TGTGCCACCAGCACGAGGGGGGATCAGGACACTGAAGCTTTCTTT. Protein: CATSTRGDQDTEAFF. The chain links TRBV15 to TRBJ1-1; perhaps TRBD1 as D (6 bases). In germline, CDR1 is LNHNV, CDR2 YYDKDF (reference sequence). V dropped 4 bases and J dropped 3 bases, with 15 bases sitting between them. This CDR3 region has 15 residues.

The chain links TRBV5-1 to TRBJ2-5; no clear D. CDR1 and CDR2 from the germline V gene are SGHRS and YFSETQ. The CDR3 spans 13 residues. The V gene lost 1 base and the J gene lost 0 bases, with 4 bases spanning the gap. This CDR3 reads CASSLWDQETQYF. DNA of the CDR3: TGCGCCAGCAGCTTGTGGGACCAAGAGACCCAGTACTTC.

This clonotype was seen many times. V usage is TRBV5-1 and J usage is TRBJ2-4; 8 bases are a match to TRBD1. Germline V lookup: CDR1 SGHRS, CDR2 YFSETQ. This CDR3 contains 14 residues. V shed 4 bases and J 8 bases; nucleotides not matched to a gene: 8. DNA for the CDR3: TGCGCCAGCAGCCTCCGACAGGGGATGGACATTCAGTACTTC. This encodes CASSLRQGMDIQYF.

The CDR3 region is CASSVGPGDTEAFF. The CDR3, as DNA: TGTGCCAGCAGCGTTGGCCCAGGGGACACTGAAGCTTTCTTT. V is TRBV9 and J is TRBJ1-1, with D tentatively TRBD1 (6 bases). The V end lost 2 bases, the J end lost 3 bases, and 11 bases lay between the germline ends. This CDR3 is built from 14 residues. The germline V gene has CDR1 SGDLS and CDR2 YYNGEE. Drawing the rest from reference TRBV9 and TRBJ1-1, the complete variable domain is DSGVTQTPKHLITATGQRVTLRCSPRSGDLSVYWYQQSLDQGLQFLIQYYNGEERAKGNILERFSAQQFPDLHSELNLSSLELGDSALYFCASSVGPGDTEAFFGQGTRLTVV.

The genes are TRBV7-6 and TRBJ2-7, with 13 positions matching TRBD2. The CDR3 runs 16 residues. Germline V lookup: CDR1 SGHVS, CDR2 FNYEAQ. J gave up 1 base and V 5 bases, and 5 bases lay outside the gene matches. The CDR3 loop is CASSRGTSGESYEQYF. The CDR3 nucleotides read TGTGCCAGCAGCCGGGGGACTAGCGGGGAATCCTACGAGCAGTACTTC.

Ten or more counts support this clonotype. The chain is built from TRBV5-1 and TRBJ2-3; 9 bases fit TRBD2. The CDR3 loop spans 16 amino acids. J was trimmed by 4 bases and V by 0 bases; bases with no gene match: 6. Looked up from germline, CDR1 is SGHRS and CDR2 is YFSETQ. CDR3 nucleotides: TGCGCCAGCAGCTTGGCCGGCGGGGGGGCCGCAGATACGCAGTATTTT. Amino acid sequence: CASSLAGGGAADTQYF. The whole variable domain, filled in from reference TRBV5-1 and TRBJ2-3, reads KAGVTQTPRYLIKTRGQQVTLSCSPISGHRSVSWYQQTPGQGLQFLFEYFSETQRNKGNFPGRFSGRQFSNSRSEMNVSTLELGDSALYLCASSLAGGGAADTQYFGPGTRLTVL.

This clonotype was observed once. This rearrangement joins TRBV5-1 to TRBJ2-1; D possibly corresponds to TRBD2 (5 bases). There are 15 residues in the CDR3. From germline, CDR1 is SGHRS and CDR2 YFSETQ. Between the trimmed V and J ends, which lost 1 base and 7 bases, there was a span of 15 bases. The CDR3 loop reads CASSLPSPSGNEQFF. DNA of the CDR3: TGCGCCAGCAGCTTGCCTAGCCCCTCGGGTAATGAGCAGTTCTTC.

Concerning this clonotype: An end of the junction does not agree with germline; a read error may underlie this. The chain employs TRBV10-3 and TRBJ2-7; 15 bases map to TRBD2. The CDR3 runs 14 residues. Germline loops: CDR1 ENHRY, CDR2 SYGVKD. The CDR3 bases are TGTGCCATAAGGACTAGCGGGGGGGCCGGCGAGCGGTACTTC. Protein product: CAIRTSGGAGERYF.